This T cell receptor beta chain comes out of a study of OX40 agonist ivuxolimab in advanced cancers. Repertoires were generated with immunoSEQ multiplex PCR, while TCRdb's copy carries only in-frame clones and drops some. Here the sample spans around 40,000 clones, about 86% being singletons. This sample comprised CD4+ or CD8+ T cells sorted from blood, obtained in a trial of the OX40 agonist ivuxolimab. The sequence derives from an adult with an advanced solid tumor such as melanoma, head and neck, liver or kidney cancer.

The CDR3 spells CASRRLLPPGSEAFF. The DNA for the CDR3 is TGCGCCAGCAGGAGATTACTGCCTCCTGGATCCGAAGCTTTCTTT. The chain employs TRBV23-1 and TRBJ1-1; D not certain. TRBV23-1 is classed as an ORF, of uncertain function. Trimming pared 6 bases from V and 8 bases from J, leaving 22 bases between. This CDR3 comprises 15 residues.